This record looks at one T cell receptor beta chain sequence and its context. Its antigen has not been determined. No quality values exist for individual bases; no much larger clone is one base distant. The cohort comprised approximately 700 healthy bone marrow donors. All cohort members were sampled while nominally healthy, although unrecorded immune exposures were likely present. The donor was CMV seronegative and belonged to the group of 350 to 400 seronegative cohort members. A peripheral blood sample was provided by each donor, and peripheral blood mononuclear cells were used for TCR beta sequencing. The Qiagen DNeasy Blood Extraction Kit was used to extract genomic DNA from the blood cell samples. This specimen belongs to a study of cytomegalovirus exposure and HLA in healthy donors (dated by TCRdb to 2016 to 2017). In terms of the full investigation: In an earlier analysis of 550 to 750 of the donors, approximately 300 Gb of sequence data and 90 million to 120 million unique TCR beta sequences from 150 million to 200 million T cells were reported. An early release that covered fewer than 800 HLA-typed donors contained around 330 gigabases of sequencing data and 85 million to 100 million unique TCR sequences. Of the 350 to 450 genotyped donors, 81% were placed in the genetic ancestry cluster associated with self-reported Caucasian donors. The study was designed to test whether signatures of past pathogen exposure could be identified by cataloging public T cell receptors. The T cell repertoires of around 730 subjects were profiled by immunosequencing and related to cytomegalovirus serostatus. A separate validation cohort of 100 to 150 different subjects was used in addition to the roughly 720-subject first cohort. To predict cytomegalovirus infection status, the study brought together high-throughput TCR immunosequencing, statistical association of individual TCRs with disease status, and machine learning. To study patterns of TCR occurrence, a later analysis re-analyzed previously published TCR beta repertoires from 650 to 750 donors and added high-resolution HLA genotyping. The later analysis used no new phenotypic data to find candidate immune exposures, relying instead on TCR beta sequences and their occurrence across donors. To decide whether each TCR beta V gene segment behaved as functional or pseudogenic, an earlier analysis of approximately 590 of the donors relied on high-throughput TCR beta sequencing. Donor age, sex, ethnicity and CMV serostatus were compiled together with the repertoire data. Genome-wide SNP genotypes for about 55% of the roughly 670 donors were used in a later genetic analysis, which treated that subset as a discovery cohort. All discovery cohort repertoires had been generated using a single sequencing platform. HLA typing included class I and class II loci at four-digit resolution. The number of donors typed differed by locus, with 629-630 for A, B, C, DRB1 and DQB1, over 500 for DQA1, over 600 for DPA1, and some 440 for DPB1. Four to six DR-DQ haplotypes were handled as single units for association and clustering, since linkage in the cohort was strong. Among a few hundred genotyped donors of the cohort, an average of around 240,000 unique TCR beta nucleotide sequences were sequenced per donor, roughly 20% of them non-productive. Findings and caveats that apply to the study as a whole: A further reported finding was that TCR beta sequences accurately predicted the HLA-A and HLA-B alleles for most subjects in the first cohort. Around 16 rarely observed V segments, including chromosome 9 orphons, were excluded from the earlier analysis of about 600 of the donors because counts were too low. An earlier analysis of several hundred of the donors showed that most TCR beta V segments appeared in productive rearrangements either about 90% or about 30% of the time, which broadly matched IMGT annotations. Some IMGT-functional V segments, including TRBV6-2 and TRBV6-3, could not be distinguished by the 87-base-pair reads and were therefore excluded. A later analysis found that TCR association rates varied across HLA loci, with DRB1 alleles showing the most associated TCRs and HLA-C alleles the fewest. Presence/absence analyses assumed roughly uniform sequencing depth across donors, an assumption that may not hold. Compared with equally common non-associated chains, HLA-associated TCR beta chains in a later analysis were more clonally expanded and had lower generation probabilities. Across donors, most TCR sequences were observed very rarely, whereas some public TCRs were present in many individuals. A later analysis found that most CMV-associated TCR beta chains appeared HLA-restricted, with HLA associations seemingly driven largely by CMV exposure. Immune exposure information for the cohort was limited to CMV serostatus. A later genetic analysis reported fewer N-insertions in productive TCRs among donors in an Asian-associated ancestry cluster than the roughly 620-donor mean. Linkage disequilibrium might explain the correlated functional status among segregating V segments, but an unknown experimental factor could not be ruled out. A later analysis associated about 16,000 TCR beta sequences with specific HLA alleles at a false discovery rate of 0.05. In vitro tests confirmed that a few of the cytomegalovirus-associated TCR beta chains recognize cytomegalovirus antigens. In both the original and validation cohorts, the classifier was reported to diagnose cytomegalovirus status with high specificity and sensitivity. Because HLA typing was unavailable for some donors at each locus, only the typed subset was used in association tests. The authors suggested that the approach could potentially be generalized to other disease states and immunological phenotypes. Several of the top co-occurrence clusters appeared to be linked to parvovirus B19, influenza, CMV and Epstein-Barr virus, according to a later analysis. V-gene and J-gene trimming of TCR beta chains was associated with a missense DCLRE1C variant in a later genetic analysis, and the association was replicated in an independent cohort. The study listed 164 TCR beta chains as associated with cytomegalovirus. Strong co-occurrence of HLA alleles, especially DR and DQ, made assigning TCR associations to individual alleles difficult. The cohort was sequenced for TCR beta chains only, and without alpha or paired-chain data the features that could be detected were limited. A cluster of highly shared sequence variants was judged likely to be a technical artifact of the sequencing pipeline.

Including the terminal cysteine and phenylalanine, the CDR3 comprises 15 residues. The kept DNA is CDR3 alone, 45 bases in frame from the first base. Germline trimming amounts to 6 bases on V and 0 bases on J, with 8 as the count of junction bases outside the gene matches. Per the germline V gene, SGHRS is the CDR1 and YFSETQ is the CDR2. The library was generated by the immunoSEQ multiplex PCR assay. For the multiplex PCR, a mixture combining 60 forward primers for TCR Vbeta segments and 13 reverse primers for TCR Jbeta segments was used. The CDR3 region of rearranged TCR beta genes was amplified from genomic DNA by a multiplex PCR assay. The Illumina HiSeq System was used to sequence the amplified TCR beta libraries as 87-base-pair reads. Processing in the source paper ran as follows. Across the 670 or so repertoires, a later analysis counted tens of millions of unique TCR beta chains, some 11 million of which were shared by at least two donors. Raw reads were error-corrected and collapsed into unique sequences by a nearest-neighbor algorithm in which closely related sequences were merged to remove PCR and sequencing errors. CDR3 sequences were aligned to IMGT reference sequences to assign V, D and J gene segments. For a sequence to be retained, a match of at least six nucleotides was required to both a V gene segment and a J gene segment. A rearrangement counted as productive if the CDR3 had no stop codons and remained in frame with V and J, and every other rearrangement counted as non-productive. Following IMGT convention, CDR3 was defined as the stretch from the second conserved V-encoded cysteine up to the conserved J-encoded phenylalanine. In an earlier analysis of approximately 590 of the donors, sequences lacking an unambiguous match to a single V gene segment were excluded. An earlier analysis of a few hundred of the donors called V segments functional above 56.7% productive rearrangements and segregating when the between-donor standard deviation exceeded 5%. A statistical classification framework was developed to diagnose cytomegalovirus status using the catalog of TCR beta chain sequences. In a later analysis, TCR nucleotide sequences were compared against IMGT/GENE-DB human TR gene sequences so that V and J genes could be assigned. Using the TCRdist pipeline, a later analysis assigned CDR3 sequences along with most-parsimonious VDJ recombination scenarios. A later analysis defined each TCR beta chain by its CDR3 amino acid sequence plus V-gene family, and excluded reads lacking a unique V-gene family. A later analysis removed several hundred highly shared, low-generation-probability nucleotide sequences to deal with suspected cross-contamination and a sequencing artifact. A later analysis calculated a clonal expansion index for each public chain from normalized within-repertoire ranks of inferred template counts. In a later analysis, generation probabilities were computed using a VDJ recombination model fitted to out-of-frame rearrangements, and the results were checked against IGoR. In a later analysis, hypergeometric tests were used to score TCR-TCR, TCR-HLA and TCR-CMV co-occurrence, with a repertoire-size bias correction applied to TCR pairs. To estimate false discovery rates, a later analysis permuted the HLA or CMV assignments 20 times. In a later analysis, co-occurring TCRs were grouped using DBSCAN, and TCRdist sequence similarity was added for clustering within HLA-allele-positive subsets. Repertoires with fewer than 30,000 or more than 120,000 public chains were left out of co-occurrence clustering, as were about 5 repertoires with anomalous nucleotide sharing. Not all clones reach the TCRdb copy of this immuneACCESS table, which keeps in-frame sequences only. Checked studies attribute under half of the gap to unresolved V genes and leave the rest unexplained. The V and J calls and the clone size are those of that table, but D and trimming were determined from the DNA. The sample table contains some 160,000 clones; only one count was recorded for around four fifths of them. The ten most abundant clones make up under 2% of the sample.

Rearrangement joined TRBV5-1 to TRBJ1-1; 7 nucleotides in the junction match TRBD1. This TCR derives from a young man in good health and CMV-seronegative. Sequenced input: PBMCs. Here is the DNA: TGCGCCAGCACCCTGAAACAGGGGATGAACACTGAAGCTTTCTTT. It translates to CASTLKQGMNTEAFF.